The clone carrying this TCR beta chain appeared many times. The data were taken from a study of blood T cells in healthy people across ages. Through a sample-barcoded 5' primer and a J-beta primer mix, a second PCR was run for about 6 to 11 cycles. All samples gave at least 2.5 million CDR3-containing paired-end reads. In TCRdb, the 5' RACE reads were re-called with MiXCR into one record per CDR3 protein. The sample has 650,000 to 700,000 distinct CDR3 sequences; around 50% are singletons. The total RNA that was extracted per sample amounted to at least 5.5 micrograms. Germline lookup yields CDR1 MNHEY and CDR2 SVGAGI. Between the trimmed V and J ends, which lost 2 bases and 6 bases, there was a span of 11 bases. The CDR3 has 14 residues.

The source of this sequence is a woman older than 75 in good health. The sample consisted of blood. The chain couples TRBV6-5 to TRBJ1-5, with D possibly TRBD1 on 5 matching bases. CDR3 DNA sequence: TGTGCCAGCAGTTACATCAGGGATGGTCAGCCCCAGCATTTT. Its protein is CASSYIRDGQPQHF.